This T cell receptor (beta chain) comes out of a study of CD4+ T cells in melanoma. General observations from the study: Reportedly, melanoma neoantigen-specific CD4+ T cells showed varied differentiation states. A reported correlation linked neoantigen-specific CD4+ T cells to CD8+, macrophage and B cell function.

V trimming: 7 bases; J trimming: 7 bases; junction bases outside the gene matches: 11. This CDR3 is 15 amino acids long. The germline gives CDR1 LNHDA, CDR2 SQIVND (reference sequence). As concerns this clone: The antigen is unknown.

This table comes from immunoSEQ multiplex PCR, and its TCRdb copy is limited to in-frame clones, with some not included. The data hold about 140,000 clones, with around nine tenths observed a single time. The chain carries TRBV19 and TRBJ1-5; TRBD1 agrees at 9 bases. This receptor was identified in a human donor with melanoma. The CDR3: CASTPTGGIGQPQHF. Here the CDR3 DNA reads TGTGCCAGTACTCCGACAGGGGGAATAGGGCAGCCCCAGCATTTT.